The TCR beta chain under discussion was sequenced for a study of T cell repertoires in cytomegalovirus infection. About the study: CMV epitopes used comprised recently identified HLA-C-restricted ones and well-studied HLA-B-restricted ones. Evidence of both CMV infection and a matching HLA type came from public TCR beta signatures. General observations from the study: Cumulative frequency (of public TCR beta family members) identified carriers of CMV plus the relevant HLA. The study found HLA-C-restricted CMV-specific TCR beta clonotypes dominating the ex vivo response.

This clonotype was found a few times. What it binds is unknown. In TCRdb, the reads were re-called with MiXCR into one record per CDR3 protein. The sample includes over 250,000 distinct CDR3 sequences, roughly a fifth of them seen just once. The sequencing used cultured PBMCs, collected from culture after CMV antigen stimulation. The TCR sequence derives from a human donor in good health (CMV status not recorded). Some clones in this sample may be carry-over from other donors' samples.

The CDR3: CSATTGVSQPQHF. DNA for the CDR3: TGCAGTGCGACGACAGGGGTGAGTCAGCCCCAGCATTTT. This chain links TRBV20-1 with TRBJ1-5, with TRBD1 matching over 8 bases. Germline loops: CDR1 DFQATT, CDR2 SNEGSKA (reference sequence). V dropped 6 bases and J dropped 6; count of bases not matched to a gene: 7. The CDR3 is made up of 13 amino acids.